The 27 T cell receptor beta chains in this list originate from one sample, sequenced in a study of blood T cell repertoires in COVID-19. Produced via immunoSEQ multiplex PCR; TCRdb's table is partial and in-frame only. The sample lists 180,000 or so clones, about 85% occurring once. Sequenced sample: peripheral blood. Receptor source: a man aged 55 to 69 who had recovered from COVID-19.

Written as DNA, the CDR3 is TGCGCCAGCAGCGGGGGGGACACCGGGGAGCTGTTTTTT. This codes for CASSGGDTGELFF. The chain uses TRBV5-1 and TRBJ2-2; 7 bases are shared with TRBD2. There are 13 residues in the CDR3. The ends lost 4 bases at V and 3 bases at J; junction bases unmatched: 0. Germline V gene data show CDR1 as SGHRS and CDR2 as YFSETQ.

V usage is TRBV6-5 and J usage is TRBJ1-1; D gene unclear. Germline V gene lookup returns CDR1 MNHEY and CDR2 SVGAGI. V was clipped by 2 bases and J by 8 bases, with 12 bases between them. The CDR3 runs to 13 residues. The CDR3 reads CASSYDFLREAFF. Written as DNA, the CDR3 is TGTGCCAGCAGTTACGACTTCCTGAGGGAAGCTTTCTTT.

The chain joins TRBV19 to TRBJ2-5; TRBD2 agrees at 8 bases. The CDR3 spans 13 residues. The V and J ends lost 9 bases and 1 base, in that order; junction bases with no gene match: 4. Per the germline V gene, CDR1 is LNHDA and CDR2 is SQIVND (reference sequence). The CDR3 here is CASRAGVQETQYF. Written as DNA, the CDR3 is TGTGCCAGCCGAGCGGGGGTCCAAGAGACCCAGTACTTC. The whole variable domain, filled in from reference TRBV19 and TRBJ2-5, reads DGGITQSPKYLFRKEGQNVTLSCEQNLNHDAMYWYRQDPGQGLRLIYYSQIVNDFQKGDIAEGYSVSREKKESFPLTVTSAQKNPTAFYLCASRAGVQETQYFGPGTRLLVL.

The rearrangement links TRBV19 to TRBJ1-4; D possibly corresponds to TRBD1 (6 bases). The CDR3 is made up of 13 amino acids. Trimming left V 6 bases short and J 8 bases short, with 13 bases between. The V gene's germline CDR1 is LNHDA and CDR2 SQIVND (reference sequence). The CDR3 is CASRRGMREKLFF. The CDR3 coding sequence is TGTGCCAGTAGGAGGGGGATGAGGGAAAAACTGTTTTTT. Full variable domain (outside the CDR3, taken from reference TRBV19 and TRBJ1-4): DGGITQSPKYLFRKEGQNVTLSCEQNLNHDAMYWYRQDPGQGLRLIYYSQIVNDFQKGDIAEGYSVSREKKESFPLTVTSAQKNPTAFYLCASRRGMREKLFFGSGTQLSVL.

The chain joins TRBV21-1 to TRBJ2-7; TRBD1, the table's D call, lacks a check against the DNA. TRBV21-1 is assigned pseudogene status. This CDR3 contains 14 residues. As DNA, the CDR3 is TGTGCCAGCAGCCTGCGGGACAGGGTCTACGAGCAGTACTTC. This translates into CASSLRDRVYEQYF.

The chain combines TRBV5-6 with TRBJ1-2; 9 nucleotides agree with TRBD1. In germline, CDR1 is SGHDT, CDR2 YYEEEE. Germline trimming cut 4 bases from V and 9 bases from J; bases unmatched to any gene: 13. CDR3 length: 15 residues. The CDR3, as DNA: TGTGCCAGCAGCCGGGGGGACAGGGACGTTTGGAGCTACACCTTC. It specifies CASSRGDRDVWSYTF.

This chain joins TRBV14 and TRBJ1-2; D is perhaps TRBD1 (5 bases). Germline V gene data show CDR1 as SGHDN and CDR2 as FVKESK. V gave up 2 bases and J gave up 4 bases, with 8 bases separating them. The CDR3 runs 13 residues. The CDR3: CASSQQGTYGYTF. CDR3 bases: TGTGCCAGCAGCCAACAGGGAACCTATGGCTACACCTTC.

As DNA, the CDR3 is TGTGCCAGTAGTATTTATGGCGGAGGAAATCATCAGCCCCAGCATTTT. This encodes CASSIYGGGNHQPQHF. The V gene is TRBV19, the J gene TRBJ1-5; D is ambiguous. With 3 bases removed from V and 5 bases from J, the gap between germline ends came to 17 bases. The CDR3 runs to 16 residues. Germline V gene lookup returns CDR1 LNHDA and CDR2 SQIVND (reference sequence).

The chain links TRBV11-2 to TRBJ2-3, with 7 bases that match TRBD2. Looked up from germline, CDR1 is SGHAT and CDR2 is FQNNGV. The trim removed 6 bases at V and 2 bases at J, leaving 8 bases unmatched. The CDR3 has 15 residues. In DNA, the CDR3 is TGTGCCAGCAGTTCCGCGGGGGTTCCCACAGATACGCAGTATTTT. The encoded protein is CASSSAGVPTDTQYF.

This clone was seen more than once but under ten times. This CDR3 is CASSPSGTGGSPLHF. The CDR3 region has the DNA TGTGCCAGCAGCCCTTCCGGGACAGGGGGTTCACCCCTCCACTTT. The rearrangement joins TRBV7-9 to TRBJ1-6; TRBD1 agrees at 11 bases. The junction had 6 bases not matched to a gene; V was cut back by 5 bases and J by 9 bases. The CDR3 is 15 amino acids. CDR1 is SEHNR, CDR2 FQNEAQ, per germline (reference sequence).

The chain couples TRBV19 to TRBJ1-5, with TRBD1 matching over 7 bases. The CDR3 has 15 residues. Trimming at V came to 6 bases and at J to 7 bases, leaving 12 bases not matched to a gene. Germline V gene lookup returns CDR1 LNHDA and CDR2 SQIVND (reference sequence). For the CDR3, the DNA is TGTGCCAGTAGCTACAGGGGAAGTGAACGACAGCCCCAGCATTTT. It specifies CASSYRGSERQPQHF.

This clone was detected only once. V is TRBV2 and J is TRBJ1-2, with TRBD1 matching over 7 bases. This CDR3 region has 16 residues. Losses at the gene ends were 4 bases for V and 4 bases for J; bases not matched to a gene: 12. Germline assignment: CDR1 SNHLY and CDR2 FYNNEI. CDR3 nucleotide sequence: TGTGCCAGCAGTGTAGGCGGGACAGCCACATTCTATGGCTACACCTTC. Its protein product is CASSVGGTATFYGYTF.

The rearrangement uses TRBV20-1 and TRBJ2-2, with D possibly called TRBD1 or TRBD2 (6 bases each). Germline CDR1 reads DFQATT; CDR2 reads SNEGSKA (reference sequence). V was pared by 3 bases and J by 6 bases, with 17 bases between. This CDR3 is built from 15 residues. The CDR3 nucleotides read TGCAGTGCTAGTAGCGGACTCGAGGGGGCCGGGGAGCTGTTTTTT. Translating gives CSASSGLEGAGELFF.

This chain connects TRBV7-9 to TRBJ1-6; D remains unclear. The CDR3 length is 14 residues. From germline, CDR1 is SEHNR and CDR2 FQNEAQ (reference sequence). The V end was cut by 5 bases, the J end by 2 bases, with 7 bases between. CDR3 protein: CASSREPYNSPLHF. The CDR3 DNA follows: TGTGCCAGCAGCCGCGAGCCCTATAATTCACCCCTCCACTTT.

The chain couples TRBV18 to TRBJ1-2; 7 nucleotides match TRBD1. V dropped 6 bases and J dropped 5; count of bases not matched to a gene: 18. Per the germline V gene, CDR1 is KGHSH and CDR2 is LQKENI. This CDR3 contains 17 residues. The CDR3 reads CASSTYQLDRLPYGYTF. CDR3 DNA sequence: TGTGCCAGCTCTACGTACCAACTGGACAGGCTTCCGTATGGCTACACCTTC.

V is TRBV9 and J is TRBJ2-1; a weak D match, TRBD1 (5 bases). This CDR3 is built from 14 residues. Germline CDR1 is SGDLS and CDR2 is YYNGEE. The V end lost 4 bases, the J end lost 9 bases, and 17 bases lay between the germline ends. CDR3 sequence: CASSQGWGSLEQFF. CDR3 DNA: TGTGCCAGCAGCCAGGGATGGGGTTCGCTTGAGCAGTTCTTC.

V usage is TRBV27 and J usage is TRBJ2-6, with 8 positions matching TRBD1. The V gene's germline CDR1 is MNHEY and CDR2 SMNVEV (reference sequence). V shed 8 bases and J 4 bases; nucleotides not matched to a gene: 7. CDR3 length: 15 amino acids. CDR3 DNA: TGTGCCAGCTGTCAGGGGGCCGTCGGGGCCAACGTCCTGACTTTC. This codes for CASCQGAVGANVLTF.

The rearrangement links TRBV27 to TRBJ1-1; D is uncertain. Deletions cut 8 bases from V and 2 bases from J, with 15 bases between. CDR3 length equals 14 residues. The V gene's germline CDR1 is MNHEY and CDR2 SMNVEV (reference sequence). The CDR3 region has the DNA TGTGCCAGCCTACGAGGCTTGGGTAACACTGAAGCTTTCTTT. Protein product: CASLRGLGNTEAFF.

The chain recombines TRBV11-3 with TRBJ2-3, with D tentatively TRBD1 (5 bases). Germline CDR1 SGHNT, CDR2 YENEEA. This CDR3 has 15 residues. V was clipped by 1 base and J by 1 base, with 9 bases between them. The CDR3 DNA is TGTGCCAGCAGCTTAGGACAGCCCGGCACAGATACGCAGTATTTT. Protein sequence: CASSLGQPGTDTQYF.

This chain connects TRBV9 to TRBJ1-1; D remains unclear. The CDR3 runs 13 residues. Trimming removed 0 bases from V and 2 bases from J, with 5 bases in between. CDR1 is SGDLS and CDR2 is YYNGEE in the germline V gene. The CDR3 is CASSVASNTEAFF. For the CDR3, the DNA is TGTGCCAGCAGCGTAGCTTCCAACACTGAAGCTTTCTTT.

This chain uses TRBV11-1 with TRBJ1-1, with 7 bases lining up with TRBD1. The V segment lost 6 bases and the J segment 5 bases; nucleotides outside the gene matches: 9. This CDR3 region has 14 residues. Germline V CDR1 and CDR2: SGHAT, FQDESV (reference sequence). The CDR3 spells CASREGGAGTEAFF. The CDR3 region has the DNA TGTGCCAGCAGGGAAGGGGGCGCCGGAACTGAAGCTTTCTTT. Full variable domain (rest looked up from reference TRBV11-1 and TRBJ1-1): EAEVAQSPRYKITEKSQAVAFWCDPISGHATLYWYRQILGQGPELLVQFQDESVVDDSQLPKDRFSAERLKGVDSTLKIQPAELGDSAMYLCASREGGAGTEAFFGQGTRLTVV.

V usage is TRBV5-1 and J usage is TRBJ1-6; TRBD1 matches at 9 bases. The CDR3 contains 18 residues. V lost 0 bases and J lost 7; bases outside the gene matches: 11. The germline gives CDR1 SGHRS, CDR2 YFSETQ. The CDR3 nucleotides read TGCGCCAGCAGCTTGGAACCACAGGGGGCAACGAGGAATTCACCCCTCCACTTT. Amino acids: CASSLEPQGATRNSPLHF.

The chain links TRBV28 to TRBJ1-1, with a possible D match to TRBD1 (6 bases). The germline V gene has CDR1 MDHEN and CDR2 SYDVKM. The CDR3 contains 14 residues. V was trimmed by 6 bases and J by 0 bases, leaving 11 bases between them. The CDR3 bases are TGTGCCAGCAGGGTAGGGGGGGTGAACACTGAAGCTTTCTTT. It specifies CASRVGGVNTEAFF.

The CDR3 loop is CASSVRGGGRYNEKLFF. As DNA, the CDR3 is TGTGCCAGCAGCGTCAGAGGGGGGGGCAGGTACAATGAAAAACTGTTTTTT. V and J are TRBV7-6 and TRBJ1-4, with a tentative D call TRBD1 (6 bases). Germline V CDR1 and CDR2: SGHVS, FNYEAQ. This CDR3 is built from 17 residues. Deletions cut 5 bases from V and 5 bases from J, with 21 bases between.

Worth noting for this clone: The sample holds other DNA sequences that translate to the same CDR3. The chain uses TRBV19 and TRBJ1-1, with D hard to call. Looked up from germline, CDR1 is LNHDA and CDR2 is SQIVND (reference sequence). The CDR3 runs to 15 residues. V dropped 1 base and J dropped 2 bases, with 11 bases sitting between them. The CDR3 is CASSIARTGNTEAFF. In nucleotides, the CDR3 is TGTGCCAGTAGTATAGCCCGGACGGGAAACACTGAAGCTTTCTTT.

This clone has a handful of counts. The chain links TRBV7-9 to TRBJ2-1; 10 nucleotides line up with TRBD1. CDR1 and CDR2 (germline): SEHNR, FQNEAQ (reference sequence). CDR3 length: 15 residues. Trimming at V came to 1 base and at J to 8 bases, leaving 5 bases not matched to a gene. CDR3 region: CASSLVGTGVDEQFF. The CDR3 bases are TGTGCCAGCAGCTTAGTCGGGACAGGGGTCGATGAGCAGTTCTTC.

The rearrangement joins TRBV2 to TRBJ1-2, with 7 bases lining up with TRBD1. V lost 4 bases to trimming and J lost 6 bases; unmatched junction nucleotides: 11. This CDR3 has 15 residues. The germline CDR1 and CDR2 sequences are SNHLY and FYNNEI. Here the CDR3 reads CASSGGLRGRNGYTF. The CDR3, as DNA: TGTGCCAGCAGTGGGGGCCTCAGGGGGAGAAATGGCTACACCTTC.